This T cell receptor beta chain originates from a study of blood T cells in healthy people across ages. Each donor supplied 8 to 10 milliliters of peripheral blood. A note on this clonotype: Its antigen is not known.

For the second PCR, which ran for roughly 6 to 12 cycles, a sample-barcoded 5' primer and a J-beta primer mix were used. Each cDNA molecule was tagged by a template-switch adaptor that had 12 random nucleotides. TCRdb recomputed calls from the 5' RACE reads with MiXCR, one row per CDR3 protein. The top ten hold about 11% of the sample, which has under 2 million distinct CDR3 sequences, roughly a third seen once. The germline V and J ends were trimmed by 5 bases and 3 bases, with 10 bases remaining between them. CDR1 is DFQATT, CDR2 SNEGSKA, per germline (reference sequence). CDR3 length: 12 residues. Study-level points and caveats: The study lacked donor CMV status, which possibly confounded expanded clonotype changes.

The material sequenced was blood. This chain connects TRBV20-1 to TRBJ2-5; D not resolved. The sequence was obtained from a woman aged 25-40 years in good health. The CDR3 here is CSAPGPKETQYF. CDR3 nucleotide sequence: TGCAGTGCTCCCGGGCCTAAAGAGACCCAGTACTTC.